The 5 T cell receptor beta chains reported below all come from one sample, sequenced in a study of technical replicates of blood from several donors. Profiled with immunoSEQ multiplex PCR; TCRdb holds only in-frame clones, not every one. The data show more than 60,000 clones, approximately 87% seen once. The sequenced sample consisted of PBMCs. These receptors all stem from a human donor in good health. Some clones in this sample may be carry-over from other donors' samples.

This clone was seen only a few times. The gene calls are TRBV6-6 and TRBJ1-1, with unresolved D. Trimming removed 7 bases at V and 1 base at J, with 10 bases between. The CDR3 runs to 13 residues. Germline V gives CDR1 MNHNY, CDR2 SVGAGI (reference sequence). For the CDR3, the DNA is TGTGCCAGCACCGTAACAGAGAACACTGAAGCTTTCTTT. Encoded protein: CASTVTENTEAFF.

The chain joins TRBV5-1 to TRBJ1-1; 7 nucleotides line up with TRBD1. The junction had 1 base not matched to a gene; V was cut back by 4 bases and J by 4 bases. The CDR3 length is 12 residues. The germline V gene has CDR1 SGHRS and CDR2 YFSETQ. The CDR3 coding sequence is TGCGCCAGCAGCCCAGGGGGCACTGAAGCTTTCTTT. Protein sequence: CASSPGGTEAFF.

About this clone itself: One junction end disagrees with the germline gene, perhaps due to a read error. Here the CDR3 reads CAGRTGGGTEAFF. CDR3 DNA sequence: TGTGCCGGGAGGACAGGGGGGGGGACTGAAGCTTTCTTT. The chain couples TRBV30 to TRBJ1-1; 10 bases fit TRBD1. The CDR3 is 13 amino acids. Germline V lookup: CDR1 GTSNPN, CDR2 SVGIG (reference sequence).

The gene calls are TRBV20-1 and TRBJ2-3; a weak D match, TRBD2 (6 bases). Germline V gene sequence: CDR1 DFQATT, CDR2 SNEGSKA (reference sequence). This CDR3 contains 11 residues. CDR3 DNA sequence: TGCAGCGTAAGCTGGGGAGGTACGCAGTATTTT. Its protein is CSVSWGGTQYF.

The genes are TRBV6-5 and TRBJ1-6; D might be TRBD1 (5 bases). The CDR3 extends over 15 amino acids. The ends were cut back, 6 bases at V and 5 bases at J, with 14 bases in the middle. CDR1 is MNHEY and CDR2 is SVGAGI in the germline V gene. The CDR3 DNA reads TGTGCCAGCAGAACCGCGGGGGGGAATAATTCACCCCTCCACTTT. Translation gives CASRTAGGNNSPLHF.